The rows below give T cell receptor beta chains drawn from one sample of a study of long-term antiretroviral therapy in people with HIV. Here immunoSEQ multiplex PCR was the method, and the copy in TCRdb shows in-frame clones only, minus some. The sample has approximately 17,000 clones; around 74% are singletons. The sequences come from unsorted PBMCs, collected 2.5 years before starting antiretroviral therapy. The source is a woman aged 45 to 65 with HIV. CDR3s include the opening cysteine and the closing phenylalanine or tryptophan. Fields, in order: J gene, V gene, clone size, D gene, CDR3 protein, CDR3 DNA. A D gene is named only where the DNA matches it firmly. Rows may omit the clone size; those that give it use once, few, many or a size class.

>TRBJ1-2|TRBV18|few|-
CASSPGAGDGYTF
TGTGCCAGCTCACCGGGGGCAGGGGATGGCTACACCTTC
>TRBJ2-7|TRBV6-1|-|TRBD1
CASSEGTGGFYEQYF
TGTGCCAGCAGTGAGGGGACAGGGGGCTTCTACGAGCAGTACTTC
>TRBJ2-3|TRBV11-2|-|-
CASSLGAPSTDTQYF
TGTGCCAGCAGCTTGGGGGCCCCCTCCACAGATACGCAGTATTTT
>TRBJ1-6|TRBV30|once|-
CAWNSRGFYNSPLHF
TGTGCCTGGAATTCAAGGGGTTTCTATAATTCACCCCTCCACTTT
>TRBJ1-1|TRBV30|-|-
CAWSVGQPNTEAFF
TGTGCCTGGAGTGTAGGACAGCCGAACACTGAAGCTTTCTTT
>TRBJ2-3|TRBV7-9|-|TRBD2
CASSSRTSGGAADTQYF
TGTGCCAGCAGCTCTAGGACTAGCGGGGGGGCGGCAGATACGCAGTATTTT
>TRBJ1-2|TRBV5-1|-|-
CASSLGGLSNYGYTF
TGCGCCAGCAGCTTGGGAGGCCTTTCTAACTATGGCTACACCTTC
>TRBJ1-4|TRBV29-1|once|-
CSVDGQGEKLFF
TGCAGCGTTGACGGGCAGGGGGAAAAACTGTTTTTT
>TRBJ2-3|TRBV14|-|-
CASSPGASVSTDTQYF
TGTGCCAGCAGCCCTGGGGCCTCGGTTAGCACAGATACGCAGTATTTT
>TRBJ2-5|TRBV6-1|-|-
CASNHGAKRQETQYF
TGTGCCAGCAACCATGGGGCCAAGAGACAGGAGACCCAGTACTTC
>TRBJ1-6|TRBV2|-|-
CASSDFVLADYNSPLHF
TGTGCCAGCAGTGATTTTGTTTTGGCAGACTATAATTCACCCCTCCACTTT
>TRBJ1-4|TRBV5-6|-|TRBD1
CASSHRQGGGKLFF
TGTGCCAGCAGTCACCGACAGGGTGGGGGAAAACTGTTTTTT
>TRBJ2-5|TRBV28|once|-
CASRPPKETQYF
TGTGCCAGCCGTCCACCCAAAGAGACCCAGTACTTC
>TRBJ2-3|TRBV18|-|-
CASSEGDGGPSTDTQYF
TGTGCCAGCTCCGAAGGGGACGGCGGCCCGAGCACAGATACGCAGTATTTT
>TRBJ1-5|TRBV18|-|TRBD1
CASSPTGGVNQPQHF
TGTGCCAGCTCACCCACAGGGGGCGTTAATCAGCCCCAGCATTTT
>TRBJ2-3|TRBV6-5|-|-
CASSYWGSHTDTQYF
TGTGCCAGCAGTTACTGGGGGTCGCACACAGATACGCAGTATTTT
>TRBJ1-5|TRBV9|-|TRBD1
CASSATGQLNQPQHF
TGTGCCAGCAGCGCCACGGGACAGCTCAATCAGCCCCAGCATTTT
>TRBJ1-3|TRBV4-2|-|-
CASSQVTIDVSGNTIYF
TGTGCCAGCAGCCAAGTGACAATTGATGTCTCGGGAAACACCATATATTTT
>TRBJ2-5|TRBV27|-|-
CASSSEKETQYF
TGTGCCAGCAGTTCGGAGAAAGAGACCCAGTACTTC
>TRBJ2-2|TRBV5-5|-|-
CASSFETGELFF
TGTGCCAGCAGCTTTGAGACCGGGGAGCTGTTTTTT
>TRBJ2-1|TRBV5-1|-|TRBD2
CASSPRTSGGNEQFF
TGCGCCAGCAGCCCTAGGACTAGCGGGGGGAATGAGCAGTTCTTC
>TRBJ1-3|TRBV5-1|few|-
CASSLERAAGNTIYF
TGCGCCAGCAGCTTGGAGAGGGCGGCAGGAAACACCATATATTTT
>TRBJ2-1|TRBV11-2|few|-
CASSPTQGGAYNEQFF
TGTGCCAGCAGCCCAACGCAGGGGGGGGCCTACAATGAGCAGTTCTTC
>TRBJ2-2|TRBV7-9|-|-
CASSPTGNTGELFF
TGTGCCAGCAGCCCCACAGGGAACACCGGGGAGCTGTTTTTT
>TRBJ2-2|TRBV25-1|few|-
CASSGGLRGYGTGELFF
TGTGCCAGCTCTGGGGGACTCCGAGGGTATGGCACCGGGGAGCTGTTTTTT
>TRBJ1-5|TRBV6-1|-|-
CASGRDYSNQPQHF
TGTGCCAGCGGGAGGGATTATAGCAATCAGCCCCAGCATTTT